The sequence of this TCR beta chain was determined in a study of CD8+ T cells in alopecia areata (dated by TCRdb to about 2018). At the level of the whole study: Skin from C3H/HeJ donors with spontaneous alopecia (roughly 6-12 months old) was grafted onto female C3H/HeJ recipients that were roughly 6-11 weeks old. Scalp clonality was compared across normal scalp (n=4), patchy alopecia areata scalp (n=8), and alopecia totalis/universalis scalp (n=8). On the human side, TCRbeta sequencing was run on scalp tissue and on sorted CD4+ and CD8+ peripheral blood T cells from healthy controls and from alopecia areata patients with either patchy or totalis/universalis disease. Amplification of TCRbeta CDR3 regions was done by immunoSEQ multiplex PCR using 35 Vbeta forward primers and 13 Jbeta reverse primers. RNA was extracted with the PAXgene miRNA kit for fixed scalp, the miRNeasy kit for PBMCs, and the RNeasy kit for mouse skin. High-throughput TCRbeta sequencing was used to examine T cell clonal expansion in alopecia areata in both the C3H/HeJ mouse model and human patients.

Reading the germline V gene gives CDR1 MNHDT and CDR2 YYDKIL. From the cysteine up to the phenylalanine, the CDR3 has a length of 14 residues. Shown are 30 bases from within the CDR3, in frame from base 1. The germline ends are 8 bases apart after V is trimmed by 5 bases and J by 1 base. Cells from mouse cutaneous lymph nodes were pooled, stained for CD4, CD8alpha, NKG2D, NKG2ACE and other markers, and then sorted on a BD Influx. What the study reported, not specific to this receptor: Unlike mouse skin, where gammadelta T cells dominate, normal human skin contains resident alphabeta T cells that get sequenced too, which complicates analysis of the scalp TCR repertoire. Compared with normal scalp, lesional scalp had higher clonality and more expanded CD8+ clones, particularly in alopecia totalis/universalis, a pattern that suggests antigenic drive. Compared with mice, TCR sequences shared between patients were less clear, possibly partly because of HLA diversity across the patient population.

To prepare the library, the immunoSEQ multiplex PCR assay was applied. RNA was extracted from all samples and reverse transcribed into cDNA, which served as template for TCR sequencing. First-strand cDNA was synthesized with SuperScript III using a 2:1 mix of oligo-dT and random hexamers. Amplification bias was assessed with a synthetic immune receptor repertoire, and residual bias was removed computationally. Sequencing of the libraries was done on Illumina HiSeq using 60 bp reads that spanned the CDR3 and were read from J toward V. In the source study's methods: Raw reads were preprocessed to remove errors, and CDR3 was defined according to IMGT conventions as the region from the conserved cysteine to phenylalanine. To get clonality, Shannon entropy was normalized by log2 of the number of productive unique TCRs and the result was subtracted from 1. Whether each scalp clone was CD4 or CD8 was inferred by checking scalp TCRbeta sequences against the CD4 and CD8 repertoires from sorted blood. TCRdb took this table from immuneACCESS and kept in-frame rearrangements with V and J called. Such tables lack part of the clones; where checked against another copy, unresolved V genes explain under half of the gap, and the rest is unexplained. That table furnishes V, J and clone size, whereas the DNA furnished D and trimming. This sample shows about 9,000 clones, and none of them turns up only once. Around a fifth of the sample is taken by the ten largest.

This clone was recorded many times. What antigen it recognizes has not been identified. This is a mouse receptor, so gene names and germline sequences are those of the mouse. The read ends 4 residues before the CDR3 terminus; that terminus is restored from the germline J gene. The receptor chain draws on TRBV17 and TRBJ2-2, with a tentative D gene TRBD2 over 7 matching bases. This clonotype was sampled from a C3H/HeJ mouse with alopecia areata. The strain's MHC haplotype is H2-k. What was sequenced was CD8+ T cells sorted from a lymph node. The CDR3 region has the sequence CASSGGLNTGQLYF. CDR3 DNA, as far as it was read: TGTGCTAGCAGTGGGGGGCTAAACACCGGG.